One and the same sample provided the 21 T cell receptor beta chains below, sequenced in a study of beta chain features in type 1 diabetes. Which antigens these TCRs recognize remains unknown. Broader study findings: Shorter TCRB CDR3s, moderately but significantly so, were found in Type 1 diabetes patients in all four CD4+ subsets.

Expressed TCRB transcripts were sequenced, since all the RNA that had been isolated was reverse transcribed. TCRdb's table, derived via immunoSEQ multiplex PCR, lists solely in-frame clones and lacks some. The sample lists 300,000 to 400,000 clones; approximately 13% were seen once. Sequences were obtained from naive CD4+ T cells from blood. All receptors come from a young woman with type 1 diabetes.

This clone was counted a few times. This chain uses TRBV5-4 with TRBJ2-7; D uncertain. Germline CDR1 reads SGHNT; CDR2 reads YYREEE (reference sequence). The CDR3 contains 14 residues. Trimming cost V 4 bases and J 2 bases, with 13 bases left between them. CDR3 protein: CASSPEVYAYEQYF. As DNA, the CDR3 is TGTGCCAGCAGCCCAGAGGTGTACGCCTACGAGCAGTACTTC.

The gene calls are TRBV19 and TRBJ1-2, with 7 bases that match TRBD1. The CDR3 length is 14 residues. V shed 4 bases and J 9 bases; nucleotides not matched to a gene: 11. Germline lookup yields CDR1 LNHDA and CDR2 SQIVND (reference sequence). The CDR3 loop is CASSNLHRGGSYTF. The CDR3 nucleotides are TGTGCCAGTAGTAACCTCCACAGGGGCGGCAGCTACACCTTC.

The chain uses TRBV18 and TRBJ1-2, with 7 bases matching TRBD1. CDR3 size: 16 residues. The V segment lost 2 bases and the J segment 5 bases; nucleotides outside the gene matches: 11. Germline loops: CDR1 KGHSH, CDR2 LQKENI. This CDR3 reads CASSPTTTGITYGYTF. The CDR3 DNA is TGTGCCAGCTCACCAACAACGACAGGGATTACGTATGGCTACACCTTC.

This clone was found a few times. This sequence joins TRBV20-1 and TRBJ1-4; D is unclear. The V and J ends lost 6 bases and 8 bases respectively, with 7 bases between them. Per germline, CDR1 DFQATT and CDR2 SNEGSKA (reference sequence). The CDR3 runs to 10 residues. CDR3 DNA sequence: TGCAGTGCCATACTCGAAAAACTGTTTTTT. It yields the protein CSAILEKLFF.

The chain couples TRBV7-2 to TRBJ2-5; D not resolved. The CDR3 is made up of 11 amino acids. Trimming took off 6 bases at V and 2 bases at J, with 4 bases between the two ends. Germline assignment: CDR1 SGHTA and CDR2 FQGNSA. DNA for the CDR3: TGTGCCAGCAGTTATCAAGAGACCCAGTACTTC. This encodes CASSYQETQYF.

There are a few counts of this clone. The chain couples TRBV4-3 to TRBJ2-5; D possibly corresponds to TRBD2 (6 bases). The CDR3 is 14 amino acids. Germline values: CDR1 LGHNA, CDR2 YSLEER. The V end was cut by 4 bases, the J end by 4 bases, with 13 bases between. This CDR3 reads CASSRGGLGETQYF. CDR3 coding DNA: TGCGCCAGCAGCCGAGGAGGGCTAGGAGAGACCCAGTACTTC.

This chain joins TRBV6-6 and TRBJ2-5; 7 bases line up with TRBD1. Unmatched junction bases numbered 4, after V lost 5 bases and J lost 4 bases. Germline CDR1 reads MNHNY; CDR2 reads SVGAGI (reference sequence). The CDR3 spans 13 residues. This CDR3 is CASSQRDRETQYF. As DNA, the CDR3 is TGTGCCAGCAGTCAAAGGGACAGAGAGACCCAGTACTTC.

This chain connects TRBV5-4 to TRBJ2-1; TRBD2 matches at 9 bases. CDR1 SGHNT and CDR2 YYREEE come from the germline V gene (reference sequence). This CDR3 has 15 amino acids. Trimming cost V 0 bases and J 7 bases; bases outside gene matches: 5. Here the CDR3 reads CASSLVAGDENEQFF. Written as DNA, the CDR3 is TGTGCCAGCAGCTTGGTAGCGGGAGACGAGAATGAGCAGTTCTTC. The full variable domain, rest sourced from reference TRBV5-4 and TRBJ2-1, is ETGVTQSPTHLIKTRGQQVTLRCSSQSGHNTVSWYQQALGQGPQFIFQYYREEENGRGNFPPRFSGLQFPNYSSELNVNALELDDSALYLCASSLVAGDENEQFFGPGTRLTVL.

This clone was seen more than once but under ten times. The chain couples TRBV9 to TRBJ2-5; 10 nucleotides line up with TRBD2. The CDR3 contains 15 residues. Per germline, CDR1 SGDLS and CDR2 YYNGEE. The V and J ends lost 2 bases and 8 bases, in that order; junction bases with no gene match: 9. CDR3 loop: CASSVQAGGTPTQYF. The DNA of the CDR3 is TGTGCCAGCAGCGTTCAAGCGGGAGGGACCCCTACCCAGTACTTC.

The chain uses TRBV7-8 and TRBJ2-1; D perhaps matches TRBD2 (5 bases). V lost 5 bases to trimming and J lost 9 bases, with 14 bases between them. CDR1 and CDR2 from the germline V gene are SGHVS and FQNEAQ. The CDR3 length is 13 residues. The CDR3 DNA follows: TGTGCCAGCAGCGGTAGTGCGAGCGGTGAGCAGTTCTTC. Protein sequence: CASSGSASGEQFF.

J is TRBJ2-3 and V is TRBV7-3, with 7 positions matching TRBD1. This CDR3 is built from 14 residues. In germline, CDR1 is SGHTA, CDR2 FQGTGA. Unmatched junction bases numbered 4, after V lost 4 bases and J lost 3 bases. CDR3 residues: CASSSSTGTDTQYF. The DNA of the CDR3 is TGTGCCAGCAGCTCATCGACAGGGACAGATACGCAGTATTTT.

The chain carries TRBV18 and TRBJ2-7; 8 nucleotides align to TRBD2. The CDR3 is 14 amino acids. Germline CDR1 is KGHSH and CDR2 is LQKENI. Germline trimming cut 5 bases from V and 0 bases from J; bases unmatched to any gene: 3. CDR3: CASSTAGVSYEQYF. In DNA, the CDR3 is TGTGCCAGCTCAACAGCGGGAGTCTCCTACGAGCAGTACTTC.

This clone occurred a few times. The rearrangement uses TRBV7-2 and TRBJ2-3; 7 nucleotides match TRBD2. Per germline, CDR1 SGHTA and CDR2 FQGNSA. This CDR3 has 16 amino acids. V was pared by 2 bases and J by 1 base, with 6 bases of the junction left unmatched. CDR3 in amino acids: CASSLRGLAGTDTQYF. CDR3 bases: TGTGCCAGCAGCTTAAGAGGGCTAGCGGGCACAGATACGCAGTATTTT.

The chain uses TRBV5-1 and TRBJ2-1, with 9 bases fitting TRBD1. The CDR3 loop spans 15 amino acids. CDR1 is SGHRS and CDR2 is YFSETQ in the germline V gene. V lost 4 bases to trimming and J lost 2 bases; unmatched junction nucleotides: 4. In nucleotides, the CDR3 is TGCGCCAGCAGCCAAGGACAGGGGACCTACAATGAGCAGTTCTTC. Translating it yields CASSQGQGTYNEQFF. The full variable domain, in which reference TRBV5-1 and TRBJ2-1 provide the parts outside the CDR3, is KAGVTQTPRYLIKTRGQQVTLSCSPISGHRSVSWYQQTPGQGLQFLFEYFSETQRNKGNFPGRFSGRQFSNSRSEMNVSTLELGDSALYLCASSQGQGTYNEQFFGPGTRLTVL.

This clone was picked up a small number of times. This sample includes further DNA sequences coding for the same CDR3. CDR3 residues: CASSVGGGLETQYF. CDR3 nucleotide sequence: TGTGCCAGCAGCGTAGGGGGGGGCCTCGAGACCCAGTACTTC. The rearrangement uses TRBV9 and TRBJ2-5, with a tentative D call TRBD2 (7 bases). Germline loops: CDR1 SGDLS, CDR2 YYNGEE. CDR3 length equals 14 residues. V was clipped by 0 bases and J by 5 bases, with 11 bases between them. Combining the CDR3 with reference TRBV9 and TRBJ2-5 gives the whole variable domain DSGVTQTPKHLITATGQRVTLRCSPRSGDLSVYWYQQSLDQGLQFLIQYYNGEERAKGNILERFSAQQFPDLHSELNLSSLELGDSALYFCASSVGGGLETQYFGPGTRLLVL.

The CDR3 reads CASSFGQGADTQYF. The CDR3 nucleotides read TGTGCCAGCAGCTTCGGGCAGGGTGCAGATACGCAGTATTTT. The chain is built from TRBV7-2 and TRBJ2-3; tentative D call: TRBD1 (5 bases). Germline-derived CDR1 and CDR2 are SGHTA and FQGNSA. The CDR3 consists of 14 residues. Trimming took 3 bases from V and 4 from J, leaving 11 bases between them.

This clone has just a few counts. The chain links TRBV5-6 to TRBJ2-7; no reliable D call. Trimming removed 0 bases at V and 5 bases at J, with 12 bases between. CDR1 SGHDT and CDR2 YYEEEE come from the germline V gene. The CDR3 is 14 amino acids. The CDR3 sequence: CASSLVRASHEQYF. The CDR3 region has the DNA TGTGCCAGCAGCTTGGTTAGAGCGTCCCACGAGCAGTACTTC.

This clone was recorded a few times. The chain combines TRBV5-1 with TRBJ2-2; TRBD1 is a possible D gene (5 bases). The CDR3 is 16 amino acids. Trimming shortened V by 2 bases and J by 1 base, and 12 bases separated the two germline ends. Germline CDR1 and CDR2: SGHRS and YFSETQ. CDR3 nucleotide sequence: TGCGCCAGCAGCTTTCGGGTGGGGCAGAACACCGGGGAGCTGTTTTTT. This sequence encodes CASSFRVGQNTGELFF.

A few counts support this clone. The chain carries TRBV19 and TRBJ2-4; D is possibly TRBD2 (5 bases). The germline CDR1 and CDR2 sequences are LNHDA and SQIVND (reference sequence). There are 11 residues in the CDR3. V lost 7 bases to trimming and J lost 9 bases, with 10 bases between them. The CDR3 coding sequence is TGTGCCAGTAACGGCGAGGGCATTCAGTACTTC. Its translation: CASNGEGIQYF.

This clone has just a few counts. The CDR3 protein is CASSVGQIANTGELFF. DNA of the CDR3: TGTGCCAGCTCAGTAGGACAGATCGCGAACACCGGGGAGCTGTTTTTT. The chain joins TRBV18 to TRBJ2-2; possible D gene TRBD1, 6 bases. Trimming left V 5 bases short and J 0 bases short, with 13 bases between. CDR3 length: 16 amino acids. Germline CDR1 reads KGHSH; CDR2 reads LQKENI.

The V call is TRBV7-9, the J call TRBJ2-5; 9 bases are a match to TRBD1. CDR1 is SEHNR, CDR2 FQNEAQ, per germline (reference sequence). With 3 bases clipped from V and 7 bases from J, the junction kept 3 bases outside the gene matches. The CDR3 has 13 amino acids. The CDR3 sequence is CASSFTGGGTQYF. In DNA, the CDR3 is TGTGCCAGCAGCTTCACAGGGGGCGGGACCCAGTACTTC.